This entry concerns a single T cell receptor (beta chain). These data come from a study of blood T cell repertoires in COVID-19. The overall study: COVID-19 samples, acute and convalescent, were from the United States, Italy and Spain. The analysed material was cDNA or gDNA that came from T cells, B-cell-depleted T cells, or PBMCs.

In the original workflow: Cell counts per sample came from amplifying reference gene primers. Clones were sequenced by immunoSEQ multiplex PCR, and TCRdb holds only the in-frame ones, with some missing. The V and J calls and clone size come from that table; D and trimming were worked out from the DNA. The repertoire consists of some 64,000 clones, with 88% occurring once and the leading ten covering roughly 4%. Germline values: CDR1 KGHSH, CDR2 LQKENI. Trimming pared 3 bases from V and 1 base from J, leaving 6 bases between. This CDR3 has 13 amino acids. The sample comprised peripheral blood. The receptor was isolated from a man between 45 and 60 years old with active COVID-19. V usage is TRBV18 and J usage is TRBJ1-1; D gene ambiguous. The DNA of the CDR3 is TGTGCCAGCTCACCGTACACGAACACTGAAGCTTTCTTT. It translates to CASSPYTNTEAFF.